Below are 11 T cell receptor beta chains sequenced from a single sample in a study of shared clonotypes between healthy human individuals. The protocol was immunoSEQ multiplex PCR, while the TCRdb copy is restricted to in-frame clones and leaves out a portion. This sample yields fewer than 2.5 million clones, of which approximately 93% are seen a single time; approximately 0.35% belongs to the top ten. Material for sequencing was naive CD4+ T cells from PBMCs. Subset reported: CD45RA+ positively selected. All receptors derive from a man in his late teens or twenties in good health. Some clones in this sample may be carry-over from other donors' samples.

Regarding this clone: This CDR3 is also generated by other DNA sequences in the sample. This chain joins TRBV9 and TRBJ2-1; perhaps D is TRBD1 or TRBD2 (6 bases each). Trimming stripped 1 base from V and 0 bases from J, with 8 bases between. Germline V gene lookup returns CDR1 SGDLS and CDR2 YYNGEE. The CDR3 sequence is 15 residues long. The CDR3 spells CASSVRGDSYNEQFF. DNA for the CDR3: TGTGCCAGCAGCGTAAGGGGGGACTCCTACAATGAGCAGTTCTTC. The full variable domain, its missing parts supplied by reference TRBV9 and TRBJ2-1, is DSGVTQTPKHLITATGQRVTLRCSPRSGDLSVYWYQQSLDQGLQFLIQYYNGEERAKGNILERFSAQQFPDLHSELNLSSLELGDSALYFCASSVRGDSYNEQFFGPGTRLTVL.

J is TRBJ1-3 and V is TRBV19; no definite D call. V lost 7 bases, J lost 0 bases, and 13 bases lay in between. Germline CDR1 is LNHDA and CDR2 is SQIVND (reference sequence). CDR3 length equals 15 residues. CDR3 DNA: TGTGCCAGTACCCCGGTTTCGAGCTCTGGAAACACCATATATTTT. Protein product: CASTPVSSSGNTIYF.

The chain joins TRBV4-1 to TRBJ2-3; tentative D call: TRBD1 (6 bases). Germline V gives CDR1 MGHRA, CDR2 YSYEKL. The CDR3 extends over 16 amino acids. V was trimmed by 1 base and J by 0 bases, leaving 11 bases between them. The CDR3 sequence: CASSQGYRVSTDTQYF. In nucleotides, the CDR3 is TGCGCCAGCAGCCAAGGATACAGGGTCAGCACAGATACGCAGTATTTT.

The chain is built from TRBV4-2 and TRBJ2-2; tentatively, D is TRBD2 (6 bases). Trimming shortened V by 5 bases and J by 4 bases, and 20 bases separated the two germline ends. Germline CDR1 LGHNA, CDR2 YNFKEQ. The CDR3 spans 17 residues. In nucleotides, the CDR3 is TGTGCCAGCAGCAAAAATATCGGGAGAGGGGTCACCGGGGAGCTGTTTTTT. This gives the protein CASSKNIGRGVTGELFF.

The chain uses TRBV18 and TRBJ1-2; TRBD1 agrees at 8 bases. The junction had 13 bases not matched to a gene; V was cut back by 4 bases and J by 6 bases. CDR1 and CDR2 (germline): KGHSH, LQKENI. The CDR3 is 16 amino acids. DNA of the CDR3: TGTGCCAGCTCACTTGGGCAGTTCGGACAGGGTAATGGCTACACCTTC. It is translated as CASSLGQFGQGNGYTF.

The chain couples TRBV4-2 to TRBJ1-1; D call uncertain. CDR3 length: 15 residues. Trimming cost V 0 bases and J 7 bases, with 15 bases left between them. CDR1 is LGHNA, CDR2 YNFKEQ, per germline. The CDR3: CASSQDMAEYSEAFF. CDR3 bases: TGTGCCAGCAGCCAAGATATGGCAGAATACAGTGAAGCTTTCTTT.

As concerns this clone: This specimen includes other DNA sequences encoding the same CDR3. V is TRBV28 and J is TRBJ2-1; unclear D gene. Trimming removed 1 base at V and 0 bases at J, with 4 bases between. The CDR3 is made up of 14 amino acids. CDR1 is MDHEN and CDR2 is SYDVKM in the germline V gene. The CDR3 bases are TGTGCCAGCAGTTTATTAGGCTCCTACAATGAGCAGTTCTTC. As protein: CASSLLGSYNEQFF.

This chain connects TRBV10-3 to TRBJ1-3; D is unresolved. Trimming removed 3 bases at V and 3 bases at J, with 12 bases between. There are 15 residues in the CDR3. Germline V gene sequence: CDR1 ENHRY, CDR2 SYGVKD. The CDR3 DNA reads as TGTGCCATCAGTGATAGGCCAGCATTTGGAAACACCATATATTTT. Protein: CAISDRPAFGNTIYF.

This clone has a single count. CDR3 nucleotide sequence: TGTGCCAGTAGTATATCCAGCGATGAAAAACTGTTTTTT. This codes for CASSISSDEKLFF. The chain is built from TRBV19 and TRBJ1-4; D call uncertain. CDR3 length: 13 amino acids. Germline CDR1 LNHDA, CDR2 SQIVND (reference sequence). V gave up 2 bases and J gave up 6 bases, with 7 bases separating them.

The CDR3 protein is CSVRAVLLETEAFF. CDR3 in DNA: TGCAGCGTTCGGGCAGTATTGTTGGAGACTGAAGCTTTCTTT. V and J are TRBV29-1 and TRBJ1-1; D gene unclear. The CDR3 has 14 residues. Germline assignment: CDR1 SQVTM and CDR2 ANQGSEA. With 5 bases removed from V and 5 bases from J, the gap between germline ends came to 18 bases.

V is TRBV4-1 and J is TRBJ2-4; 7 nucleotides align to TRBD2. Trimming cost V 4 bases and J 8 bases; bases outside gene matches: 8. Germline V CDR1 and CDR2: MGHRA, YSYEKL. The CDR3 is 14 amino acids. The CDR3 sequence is CASSLGTIQDIQYF. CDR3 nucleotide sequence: TGCGCCAGCAGCCTCGGGACTATCCAGGACATTCAGTACTTC.